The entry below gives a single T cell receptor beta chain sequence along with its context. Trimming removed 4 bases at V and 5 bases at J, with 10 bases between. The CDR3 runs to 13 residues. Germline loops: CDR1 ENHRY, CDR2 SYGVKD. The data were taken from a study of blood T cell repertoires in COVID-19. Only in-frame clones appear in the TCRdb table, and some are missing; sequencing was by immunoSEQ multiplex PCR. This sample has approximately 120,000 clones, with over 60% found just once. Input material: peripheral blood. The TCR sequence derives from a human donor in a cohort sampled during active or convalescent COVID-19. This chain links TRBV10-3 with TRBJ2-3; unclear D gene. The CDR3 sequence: CAISAFNRDTQYF. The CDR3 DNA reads TGTGCCATCAGTGCCTTCAACAGAGATACGCAGTATTTT.